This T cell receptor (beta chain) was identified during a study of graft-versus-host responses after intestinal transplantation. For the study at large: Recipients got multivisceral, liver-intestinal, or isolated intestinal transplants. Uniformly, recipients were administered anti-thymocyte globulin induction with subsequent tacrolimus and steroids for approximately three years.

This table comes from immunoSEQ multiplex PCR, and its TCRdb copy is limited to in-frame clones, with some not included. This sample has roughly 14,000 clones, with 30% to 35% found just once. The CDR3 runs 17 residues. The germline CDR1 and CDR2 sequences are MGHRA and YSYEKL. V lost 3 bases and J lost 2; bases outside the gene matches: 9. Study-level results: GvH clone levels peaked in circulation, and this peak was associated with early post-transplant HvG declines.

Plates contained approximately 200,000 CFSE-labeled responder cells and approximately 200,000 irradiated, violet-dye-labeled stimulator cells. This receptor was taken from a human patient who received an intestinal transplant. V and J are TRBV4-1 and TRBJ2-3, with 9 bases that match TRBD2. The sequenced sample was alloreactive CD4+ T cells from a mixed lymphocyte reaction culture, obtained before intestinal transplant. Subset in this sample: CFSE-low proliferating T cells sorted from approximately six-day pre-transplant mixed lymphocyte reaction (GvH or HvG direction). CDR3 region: CASSHTLAGVTTDTQYF. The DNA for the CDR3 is TGCGCCAGCAGCCATACTTTAGCGGGGGTAACCACAGATACGCAGTATTTT.